The next 23 T cell receptor beta chains were all read from a single sample in a study of spatial heterogeneity in lung cancer (dated by TCRdb to about 2019). In light of the paper, this sample's time point label describes: blood at routine non-recurrence follow-up after resection. For TCR sequencing, whole RNA was extracted from tumor and nontumor lung tissue, or from cryopreserved PBMC samples, and no cell sorting was done. Library method: 5' RACE. TCRdb shows the sequencer as NextSeq 500. TCRdb reprocessed the public reads (quality trimming at Q25 with fastp, clone calling with MiXCR) and kept in-frame beta chains. Duplicate CDR3 protein sequences are folded into a single record with the most common DNA and genes. The sample yields some 120,000 distinct CDR3 sequences; roughly an eighth were counted once. Jointly, the top ten make up around 16% of the sample. The sequencing used PBMCs, collected at follow-up. These receptors were collected from a male donor with early-stage non-small cell lung cancer.

This clonotype was seen ten or more times. The chain recombines TRBV12-3 or TRBV12-4 with TRBJ2-1; D is uncertain. Trimming left V 1 base short and J 9 bases short, with 7 bases between. The CDR3 runs 12 residues. CDR3 nucleotides: TGTGCCAGCAGTTTAGTAAGCGCTGAGCAGTTCTTC. Its protein is CASSLVSAEQFF.

This chain connects TRBV4-2 to TRBJ2-3, with 7 nucleotides matching TRBD2. This CDR3 comprises 14 residues. With 0 bases clipped from V and 9 bases from J, the junction kept 6 bases outside the gene matches. Per germline, CDR1 LGHNA and CDR2 YNFKEQ. This chain's CDR3 is CASSQDRGGGTQYF. DNA of the CDR3: TGTGCCAGCAGCCAAGATAGGGGCGGGGGAACGCAGTATTTT.

This clonotype showed up just a few times. The chain employs TRBV5-1 and TRBJ1-1, with 8 bases lining up with TRBD1. After removal of 0 bases from V and 0 bases from J, the junction contained 1 base not matched to a gene. Germline V CDR1 and CDR2: SGHRS, YFSETQ. This CDR3 comprises 15 residues. The CDR3, as DNA: TGCGCCAGCAGCTTGGGACAGGGGCTGAACACTGAAGCTTTCTTT. It translates to CASSLGQGLNTEAFF.

The J gene is TRBJ2-7, the V gene TRBV5-1; possible D gene TRBD1, 5 bases. Looked up from germline, CDR1 is SGHRS and CDR2 is YFSETQ. Trimming left V 3 bases short and J 2 bases short, with 15 bases between. This CDR3 is 15 amino acids long. The CDR3 coding sequence is TGCGCCAGCAGCTCCTCAGCCGACAGTACCTACGAGCAGTACTTC. Translating it yields CASSSSADSTYEQYF.

The J gene is TRBJ2-1, the V gene TRBV6-2 or TRBV6-3; 7 nucleotides align to TRBD2. Germline trimming cut 5 bases from V and 1 base from J; bases unmatched to any gene: 8. The CDR3 loop spans 16 amino acids. Germline CDR1 MNHEY, CDR2 SVGEGT. DNA of the CDR3: TGTGCCAGCAGTAAACCAGCGGGGACGTCCTACAATGAGCAGTTCTTC. This gives the protein CASSKPAGTSYNEQFF.

In its sample, this clonotype was seen many times. The gene calls are TRBV6-5 and TRBJ2-1, with D perhaps TRBD1 (5 bases). From germline, CDR1 is MNHEY and CDR2 SVGAGI. With 3 bases removed from V and 6 bases from J, the gap between germline ends came to 15 bases. This CDR3 spans 15 amino acids. The CDR3 here is CASSYKGMSRNEQFF. CDR3 DNA sequence: TGTGCCAGCAGTTATAAGGGGATGTCTCGCAATGAGCAGTTCTTC.

The gene calls are TRBV7-4 and TRBJ2-3; TRBD2 is a possible D gene (6 bases). The CDR3 consists of 16 residues. Per germline, CDR1 SGHVT and CDR2 SQSDAQ. V lost 2 bases, J lost 0 bases, and 12 bases lay in between. This CDR3 is CASSLLGLTSTDTQYF. In DNA form, the CDR3 reads TGTGCCAGCAGCTTATTGGGACTCACTAGCACAGATACGCAGTATTTT.

This chain connects TRBV7-2 to TRBJ2-3, with D tentatively TRBD2 (5 bases). CDR1 is SGHTA, CDR2 FQGNSA, per germline. The CDR3 length is 15 residues. V was cut by 5 bases and J by 0 bases, with 12 bases left in between. CDR3 sequence reads: CASSPGRESTDTQYF. In nucleotides, the CDR3 is TGTGCCAGCAGCCCCGGACGGGAAAGCACAGATACGCAGTATTTT.

Many counts were recorded for this clonotype. The chain recombines TRBV5-1 with TRBJ1-1, with D tentatively TRBD1 (6 bases). Germline V gene sequence: CDR1 SGHRS, CDR2 YFSETQ. The CDR3 has 13 residues. Trimming removed 0 bases at V and 8 bases at J, with 11 bases between. CDR3 coding DNA: TGCGCCAGCAGCTTGGCCATCGACAGGGAAGCTTTCTTT. Protein product: CASSLAIDREAFF.

This clonotype was found a few times. The chain links TRBV20-1 to TRBJ1-1; D unclear. The V and J ends lost 5 bases and 4 bases respectively, with 17 bases between them. This CDR3 region has 14 residues. Germline V gene data show CDR1 as DFQATT and CDR2 as SNEGSKA (reference sequence). This CDR3 is CSALMTRSGTEAFF. The DNA for the CDR3 is TGCAGTGCTTTGATGACACGTTCGGGCACTGAAGCTTTCTTT.

In its sample, this clonotype was seen a few times. V is TRBV10-3 and J is TRBJ2-5; TRBD1 might be the D (6 bases). Trimming cost V 0 bases and J 0 bases, with 17 bases left between them. This CDR3 contains 18 residues. Germline V lookup: CDR1 ENHRY, CDR2 SYGVKD. The CDR3 coding sequence is TGTGCCATCAGTGAGTCCTCCAGCCCGGGACAAGACCAAGAGACCCAGTACTTC. This encodes CAISESSSPGQDQETQYF.

This sequence joins TRBV5-1 and TRBJ2-3; D unresolved. Per germline, CDR1 SGHRS and CDR2 YFSETQ. This CDR3 has 17 amino acids. Trimming took 4 bases from V and 0 from J, leaving 18 bases between them. For the CDR3, the DNA is TGCGCCAGCAGCCGTGAACAGATCCCCCCTAGCACAGATACGCAGTATTTT. Amino acid sequence: CASSREQIPPSTDTQYF.

This clonotype was recorded a few times. This CDR3 is CASSEGTDFYGYTF. As DNA, the CDR3 is TGTGCCAGCAGTGAGGGGACTGACTTCTATGGCTACACCTTC. The chain recombines TRBV6-2 or TRBV6-3 with TRBJ1-2; D possibly corresponds to TRBD1 (5 bases). The germline CDR1 and CDR2 sequences are MNHEY and SVGEGT. This CDR3 is 14 amino acids long. Trimming cost V 5 bases and J 4 bases, with 14 bases left between them.

This clonotype was counted a few times. The chain employs TRBV11-2 and TRBJ2-2; 8 nucleotides agree with TRBD2. Germline V lookup: CDR1 SGHAT, CDR2 FQNNGV. The V and J ends lost 0 bases and 1 base, in that order; junction bases with no gene match: 7. The CDR3 contains 18 residues. CDR3 sequence (DNA): TGTGCCAGCAGCTTAGATAGAGTCCTAGCGGGGAACACCGGGGAGCTGTTTTTT. Protein sequence: CASSLDRVLAGNTGELFF.

This clonotype was counted a few times. The rearrangement uses TRBV5-4 and TRBJ2-3; D ambiguous. Germline V gives CDR1 SGHNT, CDR2 YYREEE (reference sequence). V was pared by 3 bases and J by 0 bases, with 14 bases between. The CDR3 is 16 residues long. The DNA for the CDR3 is TGTGCCAGCAGCTCGCCAGGACCCTTAAGCACAGATACGCAGTATTTT. This translates into CASSSPGPLSTDTQYF.

In its sample, this clonotype was seen a few times. This chain uses TRBV6-6 with TRBJ1-1; D not certain. In germline, CDR1 is MNHNY, CDR2 SVGAGI (reference sequence). There are 14 residues in the CDR3. V gave up 7 bases and J gave up 5 bases, with 17 bases separating them. As DNA, the CDR3 is TGTGCCAGCACCCTACCCGAGGTCTTTACTGAAGCTTTCTTT. The encoded protein is CASTLPEVFTEAFF.

This clonotype was recorded many times. The J gene is TRBJ2-3, the V gene TRBV12-3 or TRBV12-4; tentative D call: TRBD1 (6 bases). V gave up 7 bases and J gave up 4 bases, with 12 bases separating them. The CDR3 covers 13 residues. CDR3 bases: TGTGCCAGCATTACCACAGGGTCAGATACGCAGTATTTT. It encodes CASITTGSDTQYF.

This clonotype was seen ten or more times. This sequence joins TRBV11-2 and TRBJ1-1; weak D call: TRBD1 (5 bases). The CDR3 contains 15 residues. V lost 4 bases and J lost 3, with 15 bases in between. From germline, CDR1 is SGHAT and CDR2 FQNNGV. CDR3 nucleotide sequence: TGTGCCAGCAGCTACATTTACCGGGGGGACACTGAAGCTTTCTTT. Residues: CASSYIYRGDTEAFF. The variable domain in full, with the rest retrieved from reference TRBV11-2 and TRBJ1-1, is EAGVAQSPRYKIIEKRQSVAFWCNPISGHATLYWYQQILGQGPKLLIQFQNNGVVDDSQLPKDRFSAERLKGVDSTLKIQPAKLEDSAVYLCASSYIYRGDTEAFFGQGTRLTVV.

This clonotype was seen more than once but under ten times. The rearrangement uses TRBV6-6 and TRBJ2-1, with D possibly being TRBD1 or TRBD2 (5 bases each). Trimming pared 2 bases from V and 9 bases from J, leaving 11 bases between. Germline V gene sequence: CDR1 MNHNY, CDR2 SVGAGI (reference sequence). This CDR3 is 13 amino acids long. The CDR3 sequence: CASSYTNGAEQFF. The CDR3 coding sequence is TGTGCCAGCAGTTACACCAACGGGGCTGAGCAGTTCTTC.

Here the CDR3 reads CASSQERLAVSTDTQYF. The CDR3 DNA reads TGTGCCAGCAGCCAAGAGAGACTAGCGGTTTCCACAGATACGCAGTATTTT. The rearrangement links TRBV3-1 to TRBJ2-3; TRBD2 matches 9 bases. The CDR3 totals 17 residues. Looked up from germline, CDR1 is LGHDT and CDR2 is YNNKEL (reference sequence). The V and J ends lost 0 bases and 2 bases, in that order; junction bases with no gene match: 6.

This clonotype has just a few counts. The chain employs TRBV7-3 and TRBJ1-6, with D possibly being TRBD1 (5 bases). Trimming left V 5 bases short and J 6 bases short, with 14 bases between. CDR3 size: 15 residues. The germline CDR1 and CDR2 sequences are SGHTA and FQGTGA. The CDR3 loop is CASSQSAGPNSPLHF. The CDR3 DNA reads TGTGCCAGCAGCCAATCGGCGGGGCCTAATTCACCCCTCCACTTT.

This clonotype was counted ten times or more. The chain links TRBV29-1 to TRBJ2-1; the match to TRBD2 covers 8 bases. Germline V CDR1 and CDR2: SQVTM, ANQGSEA. The CDR3 loop spans 15 amino acids. Trimming at V came to 2 bases and at J to 3 bases, leaving 6 bases not matched to a gene. CDR3 protein: CSVEPRGAGYNEQFF. CDR3 DNA sequence: TGCAGCGTTGAACCGCGGGGGGCCGGCTACAATGAGCAGTTCTTC.

V is TRBV5-8 and J is TRBJ2-1; TRBD2 agrees at 7 bases. The V segment lost 4 bases and the J segment 4 bases; nucleotides outside the gene matches: 2. CDR3 length equals 13 residues. Germline loops: CDR1 SGHTS, CDR2 YDEGEE. CDR3 in DNA: TGTGCCAGCAGCCAGCGGGGATACAATGAGCAGTTCTTC. Its translation is CASSQRGYNEQFF.